The rows below give T cell receptor beta chains drawn from one sample of a study of T cell changes during pregnancy in multiple sclerosis. Method: immunoSEQ multiplex PCR; TCRdb's copy keeps in-frame clones and lacks some. In the table there are some 38,000 clones, about 90% of which are singletons. The input for sequencing was CD4+ T cells from peripheral blood mononuclear cells, taken in the second trimester of pregnancy. The origin of the receptors is a female donor in good health, enrolled as a control in a pregnancy study. Each CDR3 is given with its conserved first and last residue. A D gene is named only where the DNA matches it firmly. Rows may omit the clone size; those that give it use once, few, many or a size class.

size	D	V	J	CDR3	DNA
.	TRBD1	TRBV5-6	TRBJ1-4	CASSFRGPSNEKLFF	TGTGCCAGCAGCTTTAGGGGGCCTTCTAATGAAAAACTGTTTTTT
.	.	TRBV20-1	TRBJ1-2	CSARQFYGYTF	TGCAGTGCGAGACAGTTTTACGGCTACACCTTC
.	.	TRBV18	TRBJ2-5	CASSQQETQYF	TGTGCCAGCTCCCAGCAAGAGACCCAGTACTTC
.	.	TRBV6-5	TRBJ1-1	CASSYQTRTEAFF	TGTGCCAGCAGTTACCAAACACGAACTGAAGCTTTCTTT
.	.	TRBV5-1	TRBJ1-4	CASSLVGQSTNEKLFF	TGCGCCAGCAGCTTGGTTGGACAGTCAACTAATGAAAAACTGTTTTTT
.	TRBD1	TRBV4-2	TRBJ2-1	CASSRGGQGAINEQFF	TGTGCCAGCAGCCGCGGGGGACAGGGGGCGATCAATGAGCAGTTCTTC
.	TRBD2	TRBV11-2	TRBJ2-5	CASRGGGGRQETQYF	TGTGCCAGCAGGGGTGGGGGGGGTCGGCAAGAGACCCAGTACTTC
.	TRBD1	TRBV7-9	TRBJ2-7	CASRGQSFYEQYF	TGTGCCAGCAGGGGACAGTCCTTCTACGAGCAGTACTTC
once	TRBD2	TRBV5-5	TRBJ2-7	CASSWSGSLTYEQYF	TGTGCCAGCAGCTGGAGCGGGAGTTTGACCTACGAGCAGTACTTC
.	TRBD1	TRBV7-2	TRBJ2-3	CASSLRLGTGGITDTQYF	TGTGCCAGCAGCTTAAGGCTCGGGACAGGGGGCATAACAGATACGCAGTATTTT
.	TRBD1	TRBV4-1	TRBJ1-1	CASSYPTGTAFEAFF	TGCGCCAGCAGCTACCCTACCGGGACAGCGTTTGAAGCTTTCTTT
few	TRBD1	TRBV30	TRBJ1-2	CAWATGRYTF	TGTGCCTGGGCGACAGGGCGGTACACCTTC
.	.	TRBV4-3	TRBJ2-7	CASSQDGGGRGYEQYF	TGCGCCAGCAGCCAAGATGGGGGCGGCAGGGGCTACGAGCAGTACTTC
.	.	TRBV5-5	TRBJ2-7	CASSRHGQWDSYEQYF	TGTGCCAGCAGCAGACATGGACAGTGGGACTCCTACGAGCAGTACTTC
once	TRBD1	TRBV4-2	TRBJ1-2	CASSQPGQTPNYGYTF	TGTGCCAGCAGCCAACCGGGACAGACTCCTAACTATGGCTACACCTTC
.	.	TRBV9	TRBJ1-5	CASSLDLHSNQPQHF	TGTGCCAGCAGTTTGGACTTACATAGCAATCAGCCCCAGCATTTT
.	.	TRBV4-2	TRBJ1-4	CASSQGLIGTSNEKLFF	TGTGCCAGCAGCCAAGGGTTGATCGGGACTAGTAATGAAAAACTGTTTTTT
.	.	TRBV5-5	TRBJ2-7	CASSFQPGDYEQYF	TGTGCCAGCAGCTTCCAACCAGGGGACTACGAGCAGTACTTC
.	TRBD1	TRBV4-2	TRBJ2-5	CASSQGSKAGTGRRQETQYF	TGTGCCAGCAGCCAAGGGTCAAAAGCCGGGACAGGGAGGAGGCAAGAGACCCAGTACTTC
once	TRBD1	TRBV7-9	TRBJ1-2	CASSLQGAGNYGYTF	TGTGCCAGCAGCTTGCAGGGGGCGGGTAACTATGGCTACACCTTC
.	.	TRBV4-3	TRBJ1-3	CASSLWTAGNTIYF	TGCGCCAGCAGCCTTTGGACAGCCGGAAACACCATATATTTT
.	.	TRBV11-2	TRBJ1-3	CASSPSLQNSGNTIYF	TGTGCCAGCAGCCCTTCGCTACAGAACTCTGGAAACACCATATATTTT
.	.	TRBV5-1	TRBJ1-2	CASSLDLIGGYTF	TGCGCCAGCAGCCTGGACCTTATCGGTGGCTACACCTTC
.	TRBD1	TRBV18	TRBJ2-2	CASSLGTGPGELFF	TGTGCCAGCTCACTCGGGACAGGCCCCGGGGAGCTGTTTTTT